These 5 T cell receptor beta chains were sequenced from one sample in a study of human T cells and chemical hapten exposure. Time point in this sample: patch test 1, 2 weeks after DPC sensitization. As to treatment: therapeutic diphenylcyclopropenone sensitization with weekly scalp DPC. Using its own MiXCR run on the RACE reads, TCRdb lists one record per CDR3 protein. The table has roughly 360,000 distinct CDR3 sequences, roughly 5% seen once. This specimen was whole blood, taken in connection with sensitization to the hapten diphenylcyclopropenone (DPC). The receptors shown here come from a woman in her 50s with alopecia areata. Some clones in this sample may be carry-over from other donors' samples.

This clonotype was picked up a small number of times. The chain links TRBV29-1 to TRBJ1-1; TRBD1 might be the D (5 bases). Germline CDR1 is SQVTM and CDR2 is ANQGSEA. Trimming took off 6 bases at V and 0 bases at J, with 11 bases between the two ends. The CDR3 has 13 residues. The chain's CDR3 is CSVLGRMNTEAFF. In nucleotides, the CDR3 is TGCAGCGTGCTGGGACGGATGAACACTGAAGCTTTCTTT. Complete variable domain (other parts from reference TRBV29-1 and TRBJ1-1): SAVISQKPSRDICQRGTSLTIQCQVDSQVTMMFWYRQQPGQSLTLIATANQGSEATYESGFVIDKFPISRPNLTFSTLTVSNMSPEDSSIYLCSVLGRMNTEAFFGQGTRLTVV.

The rearrangement joins TRBV12-3 or TRBV12-4 to TRBJ1-4; D may be TRBD1 (5 bases). The CDR3 is made up of 15 amino acids. The ends were cut back, 3 bases at V and 6 bases at J, with 14 bases in the middle. The CDR3 region has the DNA TGTGCCAGCAGTTTTCTAGGGGTCGGGTATGAAAAACTGTTTTTT. Encoded protein: CASSFLGVGYEKLFF.

This clonotype has a count of ten or more. This chain links TRBV11-2 with TRBJ1-2; TRBD1 aligns across 9 bases. Germline trimming cut 10 bases from V and 7 bases from J; bases unmatched to any gene: 19. Germline loops: CDR1 SGHAT, CDR2 FQNNGV. The CDR3 has 16 amino acids. CDR3 amino acids: CAIPGTGTGTNPGYTF. The CDR3 nucleotides read TGTGCCATACCCGGGACCGGGACAGGGACGAATCCTGGCTACACCTTC.

This clonotype came up many times. This chain connects TRBV28 to TRBJ2-5; perhaps TRBD2 as D (5 bases). V lost 6 bases and J 5 bases, leaving 13 bases between the germline ends. The CDR3 runs 13 residues. CDR1 and CDR2 (germline): MDHEN, SYDVKM. The CDR3 here is CASSASLKETQYF. CDR3 sequence (DNA): TGTGCCAGCAGCGCTAGCCTCAAGGAGACCCAGTACTTC.

In this sample, this clonotype turned up many times. This chain links TRBV7-2 with TRBJ1-3, with D perhaps TRBD1 (5 bases). Deletions cut 0 bases from V and 4 bases from J, with 10 bases between. This CDR3 contains 15 residues. Germline V gene lookup returns CDR1 SGHTA and CDR2 FQGNSA. CDR3 loop: CASSLAGARGNTIYF. The CDR3, as DNA: TGTGCCAGCAGCTTAGCAGGGGCGCGGGGAAACACCATATATTTT.